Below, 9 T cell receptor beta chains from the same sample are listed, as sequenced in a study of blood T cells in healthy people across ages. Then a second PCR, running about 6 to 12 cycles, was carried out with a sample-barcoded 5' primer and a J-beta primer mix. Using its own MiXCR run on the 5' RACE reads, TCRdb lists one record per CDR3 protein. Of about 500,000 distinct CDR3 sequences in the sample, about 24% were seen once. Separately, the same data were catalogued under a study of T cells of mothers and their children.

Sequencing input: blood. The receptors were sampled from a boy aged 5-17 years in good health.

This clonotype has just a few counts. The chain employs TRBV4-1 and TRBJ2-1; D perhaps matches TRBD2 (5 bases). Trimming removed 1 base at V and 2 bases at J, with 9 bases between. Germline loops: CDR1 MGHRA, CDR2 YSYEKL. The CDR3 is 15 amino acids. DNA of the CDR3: TGCGCCAGCAGCCAAGGGAGGCTTACCTACAATGAGCAGTTCTTC. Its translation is CASSQGRLTYNEQFF.

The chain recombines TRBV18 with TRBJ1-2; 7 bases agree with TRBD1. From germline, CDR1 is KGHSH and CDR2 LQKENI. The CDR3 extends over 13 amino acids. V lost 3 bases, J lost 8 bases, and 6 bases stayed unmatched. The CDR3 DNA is TGTGCCAGCTCACCGACCAGACAGGGCGGCTACACCTTC. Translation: CASSPTRQGGYTF.

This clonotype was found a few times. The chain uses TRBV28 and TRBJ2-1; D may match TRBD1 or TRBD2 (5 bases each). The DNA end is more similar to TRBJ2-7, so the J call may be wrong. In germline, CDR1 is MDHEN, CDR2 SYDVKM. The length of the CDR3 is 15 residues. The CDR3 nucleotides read TGTGCCAGCAGTTCCCCCGAGGCAGGGAGCTACGAGCAGTACTTC. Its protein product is CASSSPEAGSYEQYF.

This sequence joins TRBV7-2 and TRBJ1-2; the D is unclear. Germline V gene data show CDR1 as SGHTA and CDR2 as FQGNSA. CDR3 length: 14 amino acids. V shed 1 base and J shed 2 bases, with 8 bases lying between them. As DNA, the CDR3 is TGTGCCAGCAGCTTAGAAGTTCTAAACTATGGCTACACCTTC. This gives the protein CASSLEVLNYGYTF.

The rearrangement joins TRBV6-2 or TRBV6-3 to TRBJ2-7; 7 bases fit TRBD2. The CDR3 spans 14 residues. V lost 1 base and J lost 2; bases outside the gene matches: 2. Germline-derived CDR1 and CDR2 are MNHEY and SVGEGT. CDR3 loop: CASSYWEGTYEQYF. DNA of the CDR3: TGTGCCAGCAGTTACTGGGAGGGCACCTACGAGCAGTACTTC.

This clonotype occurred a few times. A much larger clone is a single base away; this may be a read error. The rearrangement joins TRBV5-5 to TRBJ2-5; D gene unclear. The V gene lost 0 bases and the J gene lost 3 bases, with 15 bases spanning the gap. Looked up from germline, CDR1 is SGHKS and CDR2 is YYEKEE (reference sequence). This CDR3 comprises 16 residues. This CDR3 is CASSLGVTPSEETQYF. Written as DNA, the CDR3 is TGTGCCAGCAGCTTGGGGGTGACTCCCTCGGAAGAGACCCAGTACTTC. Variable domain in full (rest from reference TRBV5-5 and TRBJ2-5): DAGVTQSPTHLIKTRGQQVTLRCSPISGHKSVSWYQQVLGQGPQFIFQYYEKEERGRGNFPDRFSARQFPNYSSELNVNALLLGDSALYLCASSLGVTPSEETQYFGPGTRLLVL.

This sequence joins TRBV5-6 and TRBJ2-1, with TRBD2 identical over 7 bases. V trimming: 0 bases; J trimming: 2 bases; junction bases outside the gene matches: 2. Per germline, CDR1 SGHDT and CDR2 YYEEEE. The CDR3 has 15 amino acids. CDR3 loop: CASSLDLAAYNEQFF. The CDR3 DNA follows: TGTGCCAGCAGCTTGGATCTAGCGGCCTACAATGAGCAGTTCTTC.

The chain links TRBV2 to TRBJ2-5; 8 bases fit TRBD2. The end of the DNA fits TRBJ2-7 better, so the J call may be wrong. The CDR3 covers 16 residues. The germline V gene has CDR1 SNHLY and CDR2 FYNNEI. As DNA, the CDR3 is TGTGCCAGCAGTGAAAGGGCGGGAGGACCCTCCTACGAGCAGTACTTC. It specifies CASSERAGGPSYEQYF.

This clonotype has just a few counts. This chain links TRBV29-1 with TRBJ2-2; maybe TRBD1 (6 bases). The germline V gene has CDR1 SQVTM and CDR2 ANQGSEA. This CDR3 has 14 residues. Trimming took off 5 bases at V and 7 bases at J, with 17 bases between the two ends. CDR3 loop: CSVSLWGRSGELFF. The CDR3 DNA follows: TGCAGCGTTAGCCTTTGGGGGCGAAGCGGGGAGCTGTTTTTT.